Below, 7 T cell receptor beta chains from the same sample are listed, as sequenced in a study of metastatic and nonmetastatic thyroid tumors. Thyroid surgery had not been preceded by any treatment in any patient. MiXCR re-clonotyped the PCR reads for TCRdb. The repertoire holds tens of thousands of clones, with about 25% as singletons. The source material was blood. These receptors were collected from a female donor with papillary thyroid cancer or a benign thyroid nodule (not recorded which). Some clones in this sample may be carry-over from other donors' samples.

In this sample, this clone turned up many times. The chain is built from TRBV28 and TRBJ2-6; possibly TRBD1 or TRBD2 for D (5 bases each). The germline V gene has CDR1 MDHEN and CDR2 SYDVKM. This CDR3 is built from 15 residues. Trimming took 3 bases from V and 0 from J, leaving 6 bases between them. CDR3 amino acids: CASSFGGSGANVLTF. As DNA, the CDR3 is TGTGCCAGCAGTTTTGGGGGCTCTGGGGCCAACGTCCTGACTTTC.

This clone was observed many times. Other DNA sequences from this sample encode an identical CDR3 as well. This chain joins TRBV6-1 and TRBJ2-1; D unclear. The V and J ends lost 7 bases and 2 bases respectively, with 9 bases between them. Germline CDR1 and CDR2: MNHNS and SASEGT. The CDR3 covers 13 residues. The DNA for the CDR3 is TGTGCCAGCACCTCAGACCCCTACAATGAGCAGTTCTTC. It encodes CASTSDPYNEQFF.

This clone is medium-sized (0.01 to 0.1%). V is TRBV6-2 or TRBV6-3 and J is TRBJ2-7, with D hard to call. Trimming took off 6 bases at V and 2 bases at J, with 11 bases between the two ends. The germline gives CDR1 MNHEY, CDR2 SVGEGT. The CDR3 is 13 residues long. Written as DNA, the CDR3 is TGTGCCAGCAGGGGATCGGGTCCCTACGAGCAGTACTTC. Amino acid sequence: CASRGSGPYEQYF.

This clone was detected ten times or more. J is TRBJ1-6 and V is TRBV30; weak D call: TRBD1 (6 bases). This CDR3 region has 13 residues. CDR1 is GTSNPN, CDR2 SVGIG, per germline (reference sequence). The germline V and J ends were trimmed by 2 bases and 10 bases, with 12 bases remaining between them. The CDR3 DNA follows: TGTGCCTGGAGTTACACGACAGGCTCACCCCTCCACTTT. This sequence encodes CAWSYTTGSPLHF.

This clone came up many times. The chain joins TRBV7-2 to TRBJ1-5, with D unresolved. Deletions cut 5 bases from V and 5 bases from J, with 10 bases between. From germline, CDR1 is SGHTA and CDR2 FQGNSA. The CDR3 has 13 residues. CDR3 nucleotides: TGTGCCAGCAGCCGCGGGTCACATCAGCCCCAGCATTTT. Translation: CASSRGSHQPQHF.

This clone occurred many times. A read error may be the cause here, since a much bigger clone is one base away. The sample has other DNA sequences that encode this CDR3 too. The CDR3 region has the DNA TGCAGCGGACAGGGGGAAATGTACGAGCAGTATTTC. Its translation: CSGQGEMYEQYF. The J gene is TRBJ2-7, the V gene TRBV29-1; TRBD1 matches 9 bases. This CDR3 contains 12 residues. The germline V gene has CDR1 SQVTM and CDR2 ANQGSEA.

This clone was seen many times. A much larger clone sits a single nucleotide away, making a read error possible. The sample has other DNA sequences that encode this CDR3 too. The V and J genes are TRBV27 and TRBJ1-4; D is perhaps TRBD1 (5 bases). The germline V gene encodes CDR1 MNHEY and CDR2 SMNVEV (reference sequence). The CDR3 is 14 amino acids. V dropped 6 bases and J dropped 8 bases, with 16 bases sitting between them. This CDR3 is CASSLTGVGEKLFF. CDR3 sequence (DNA): TGTGCCAGCAGCTTGACGGGGGTTGGAGAAAAACTGTTTTTT.